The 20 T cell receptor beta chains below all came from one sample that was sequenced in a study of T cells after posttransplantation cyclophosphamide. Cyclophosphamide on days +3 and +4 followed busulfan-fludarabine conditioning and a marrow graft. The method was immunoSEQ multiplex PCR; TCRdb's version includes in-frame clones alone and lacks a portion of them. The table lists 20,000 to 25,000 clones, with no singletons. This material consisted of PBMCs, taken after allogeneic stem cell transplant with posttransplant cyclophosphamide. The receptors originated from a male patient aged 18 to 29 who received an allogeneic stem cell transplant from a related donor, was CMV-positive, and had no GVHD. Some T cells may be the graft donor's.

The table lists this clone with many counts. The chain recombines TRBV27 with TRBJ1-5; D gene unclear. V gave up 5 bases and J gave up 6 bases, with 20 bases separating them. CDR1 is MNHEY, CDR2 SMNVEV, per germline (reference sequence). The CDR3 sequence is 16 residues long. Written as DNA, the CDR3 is TGTGCCAGCAGTCCGACAAGGCAGGTTCCCACTCAGCCCCAGCATTTT. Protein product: CASSPTRQVPTQPQHF.

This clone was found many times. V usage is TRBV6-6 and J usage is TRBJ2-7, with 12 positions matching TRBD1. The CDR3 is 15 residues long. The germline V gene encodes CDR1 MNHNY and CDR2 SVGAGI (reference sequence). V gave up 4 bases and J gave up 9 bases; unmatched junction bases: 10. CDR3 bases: TGTGCCAGCAGTTCCCCCGGGACAGGGGGCGCGTGGCAGTACTTC. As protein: CASSSPGTGGAWQYF.

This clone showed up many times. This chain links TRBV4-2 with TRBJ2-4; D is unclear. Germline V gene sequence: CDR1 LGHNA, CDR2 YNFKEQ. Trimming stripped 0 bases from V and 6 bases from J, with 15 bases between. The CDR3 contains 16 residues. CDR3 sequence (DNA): TGTGCCAGCAGCCAAGACGGCGGTTTTCGCGCAAACATTCAGTACTTC. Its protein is CASSQDGGFRANIQYF.

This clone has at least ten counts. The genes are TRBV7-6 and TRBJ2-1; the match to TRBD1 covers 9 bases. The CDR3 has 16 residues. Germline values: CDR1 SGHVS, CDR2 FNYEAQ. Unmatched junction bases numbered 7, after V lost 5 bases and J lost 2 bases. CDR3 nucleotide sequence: TGTGCCAGCAGCCCGGGGACAGGGTTGACCTACAATGAGCAGTTCTTC. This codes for CASSPGTGLTYNEQFF.

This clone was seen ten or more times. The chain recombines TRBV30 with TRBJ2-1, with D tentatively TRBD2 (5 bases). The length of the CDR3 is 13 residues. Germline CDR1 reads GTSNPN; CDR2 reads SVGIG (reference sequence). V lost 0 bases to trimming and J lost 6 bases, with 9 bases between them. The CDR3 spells CAWSVTGFNEQFF. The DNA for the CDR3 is TGTGCCTGGAGTGTAACGGGGTTCAATGAGCAGTTCTTC. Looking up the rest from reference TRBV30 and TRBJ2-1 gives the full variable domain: SQTIHQWPATLVQPVGSPLSLECTVEGTSNPNLYWYRQAAGRGLQLLFYSVGIGQISSEVPQNLSASRPQDRQFILSSKKLLLSDSGFYLCAWSVTGFNEQFFGPGTRLTVL.

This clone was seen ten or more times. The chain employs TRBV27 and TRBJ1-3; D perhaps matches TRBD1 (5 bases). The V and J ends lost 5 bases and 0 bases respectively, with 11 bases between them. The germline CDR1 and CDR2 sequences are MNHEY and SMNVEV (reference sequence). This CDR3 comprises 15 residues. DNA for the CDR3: TGTGCCAGCAGTCTTACAGGAGACTCTGGAAACACCATATATTTT. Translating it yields CASSLTGDSGNTIYF.

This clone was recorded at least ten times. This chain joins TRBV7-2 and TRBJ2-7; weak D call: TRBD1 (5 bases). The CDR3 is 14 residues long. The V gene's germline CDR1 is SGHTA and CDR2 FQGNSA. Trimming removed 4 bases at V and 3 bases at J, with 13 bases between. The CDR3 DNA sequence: TGTGCCAGCAGCTCCTGGGGCAGGAACTACGAGCAGTACTTC. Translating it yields CASSSWGRNYEQYF.

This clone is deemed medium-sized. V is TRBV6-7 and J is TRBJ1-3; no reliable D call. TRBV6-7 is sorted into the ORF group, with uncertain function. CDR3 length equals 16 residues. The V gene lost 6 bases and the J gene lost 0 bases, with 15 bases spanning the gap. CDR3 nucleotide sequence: TGTGCCAGCAGCCACGGGTCCAACTACTCTGGAAACACCATATATTTT. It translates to CASSHGSNYSGNTIYF.

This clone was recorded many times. The CDR3: CASSFAGTRWAFF. The CDR3 DNA reads TGTGCCAGCAGTTTCGCCGGGACTAGATGGGCTTTCTTC. The gene calls are TRBV28 and TRBJ2-1, with 8 bases identical to TRBD2. This CDR3 has 13 residues. Germline values: CDR1 MDHEN, CDR2 SYDVKM. The ends lost 3 bases at V and 16 bases at J; junction bases unmatched: 11.

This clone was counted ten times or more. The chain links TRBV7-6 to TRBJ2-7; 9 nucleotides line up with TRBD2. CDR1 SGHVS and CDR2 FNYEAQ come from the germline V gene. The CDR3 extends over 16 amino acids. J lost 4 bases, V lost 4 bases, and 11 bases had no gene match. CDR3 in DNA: TGTGCCAGCAGCTCCGAGCGGGGGGCTAATCGGTACGAGCAGTACTTC. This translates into CASSSERGANRYEQYF. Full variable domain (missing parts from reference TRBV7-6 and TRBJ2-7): GAGVSQSPRYKVTKRGQDVALRCDPISGHVSLYWYRQALGQGPEFLTYFNYEAQQDKSGLPNDRFSAERPEGSISTLTIQRTEQRDSAMYRCASSSERGANRYEQYFGPGTRLTVT.

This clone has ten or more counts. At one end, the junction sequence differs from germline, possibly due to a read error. The CDR3 reads CAISESGGGYAQYF. The CDR3 DNA reads TGTGCCATCAGTGAGTCGGGCGGGGGGTACGCGCAGTACTTC. V gene TRBV10-3 combines with J gene TRBJ2-7; TRBD2 agrees at 8 bases. The CDR3 is made up of 14 amino acids. The V gene's germline CDR1 is ENHRY and CDR2 SYGVKD.

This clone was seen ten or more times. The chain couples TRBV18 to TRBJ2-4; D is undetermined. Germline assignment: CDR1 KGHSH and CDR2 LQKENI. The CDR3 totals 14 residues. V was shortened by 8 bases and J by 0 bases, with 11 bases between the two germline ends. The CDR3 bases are TGTGCCAGCCTTGACTCGCGAGCCAAAAACATTCAGTACTTC. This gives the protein CASLDSRAKNIQYF.

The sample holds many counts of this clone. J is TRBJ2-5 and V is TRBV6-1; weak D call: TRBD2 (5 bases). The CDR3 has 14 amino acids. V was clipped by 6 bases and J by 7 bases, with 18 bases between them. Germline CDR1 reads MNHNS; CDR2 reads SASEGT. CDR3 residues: CASRSEAFEGTQYF. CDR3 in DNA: TGTGCCAGCAGGTCGGAAGCCTTTGAGGGGACCCAGTACTTC.

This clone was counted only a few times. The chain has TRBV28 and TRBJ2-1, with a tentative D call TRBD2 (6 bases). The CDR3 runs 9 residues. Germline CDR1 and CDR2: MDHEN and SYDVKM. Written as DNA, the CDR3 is TGTGGCTCGGGGGATGAGCAGTTCTTC. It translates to CGSGDEQFF.

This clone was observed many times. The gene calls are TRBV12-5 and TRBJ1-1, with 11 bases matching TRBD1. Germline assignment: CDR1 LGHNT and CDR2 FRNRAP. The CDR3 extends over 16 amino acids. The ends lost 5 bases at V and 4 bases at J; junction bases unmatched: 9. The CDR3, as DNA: TGTGCTAGTGGTGGCTGGACAGGGGGCAGGGGCACTGAAGCTTTCTTT. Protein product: CASGGWTGGRGTEAFF.

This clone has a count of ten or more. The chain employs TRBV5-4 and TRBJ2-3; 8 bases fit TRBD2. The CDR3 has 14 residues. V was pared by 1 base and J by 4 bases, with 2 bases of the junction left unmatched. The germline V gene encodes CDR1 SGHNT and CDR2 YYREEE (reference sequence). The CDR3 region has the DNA TGTGCCAGCAGCTTGCGGGGGGGGGCAGATACGCAGTATTTT. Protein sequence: CASSLRGGADTQYF. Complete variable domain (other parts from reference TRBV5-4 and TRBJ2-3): ETGVTQSPTHLIKTRGQQVTLRCSSQSGHNTVSWYQQALGQGPQFIFQYYREEENGRGNFPPRFSGLQFPNYSSELNVNALELDDSALYLCASSLRGGADTQYFGPGTRLTVL.

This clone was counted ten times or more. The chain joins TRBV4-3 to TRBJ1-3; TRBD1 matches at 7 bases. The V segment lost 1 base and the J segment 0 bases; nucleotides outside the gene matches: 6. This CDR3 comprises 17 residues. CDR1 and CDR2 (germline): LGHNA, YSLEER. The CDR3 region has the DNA TGCGCCAGCAGCCAAGTACTCAGGGGGGTCTCTGGAAACACCATATATTTT. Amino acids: CASSQVLRGVSGNTIYF.

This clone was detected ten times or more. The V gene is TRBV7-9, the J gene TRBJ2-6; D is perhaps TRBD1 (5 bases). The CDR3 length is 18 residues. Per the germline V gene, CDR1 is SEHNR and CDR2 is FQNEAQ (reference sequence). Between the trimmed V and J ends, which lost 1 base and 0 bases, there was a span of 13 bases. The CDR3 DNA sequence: TGTGCCAGCAGCTTAGGTGCCAGGGAAAGCTCTGGGGCCAACGTCCTGACTTTC. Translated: CASSLGARESSGANVLTF.

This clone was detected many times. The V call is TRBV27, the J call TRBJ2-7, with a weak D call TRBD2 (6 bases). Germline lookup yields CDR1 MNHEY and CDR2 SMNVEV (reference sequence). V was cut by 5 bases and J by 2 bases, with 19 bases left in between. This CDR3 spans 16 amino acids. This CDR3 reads CASSRLAGTPPYEQYF. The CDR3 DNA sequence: TGTGCCAGCAGTCGATTGGCCGGGACTCCCCCCTACGAGCAGTACTTC.

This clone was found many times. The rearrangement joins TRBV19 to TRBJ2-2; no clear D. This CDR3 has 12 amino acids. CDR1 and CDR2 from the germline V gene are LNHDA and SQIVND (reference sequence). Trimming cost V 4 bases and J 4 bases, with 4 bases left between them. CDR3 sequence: CASSTGTGELFF. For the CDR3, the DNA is TGTGCCAGTAGTACGGGCACCGGGGAGCTGTTTTTT.